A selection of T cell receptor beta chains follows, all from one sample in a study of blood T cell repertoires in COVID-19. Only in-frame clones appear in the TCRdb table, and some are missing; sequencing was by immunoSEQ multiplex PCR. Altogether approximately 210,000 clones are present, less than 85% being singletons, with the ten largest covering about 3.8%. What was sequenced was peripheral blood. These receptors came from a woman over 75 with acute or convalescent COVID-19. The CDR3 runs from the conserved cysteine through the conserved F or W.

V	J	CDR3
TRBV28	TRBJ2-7	CASSLTGIQQYF
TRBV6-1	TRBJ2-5	CASSQTGGWETQYF
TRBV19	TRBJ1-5	CASSIGTANQPQHF
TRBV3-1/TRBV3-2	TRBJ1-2	CASSPLLLSGYTF
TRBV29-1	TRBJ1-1	CSVTSGGSDTEAFF
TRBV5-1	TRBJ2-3	CASSASGGAAYTQYF
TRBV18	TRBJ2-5	CASSPGRLHQETQYF
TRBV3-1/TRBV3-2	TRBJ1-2	CASSPKGAGPLGGYTF
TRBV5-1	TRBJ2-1	CASSLSQGEQFF
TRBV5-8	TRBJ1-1	CASSLGRGRGTEAFF
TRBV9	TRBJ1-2	CASSVGGGEIYGYTF
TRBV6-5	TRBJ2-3	CASSSAGEGGTQYF
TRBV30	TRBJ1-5	CAWSVSPPGPQHF
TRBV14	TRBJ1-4	CASSQTGGNEKLFF
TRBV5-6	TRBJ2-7	CASSLVALSYEQYF
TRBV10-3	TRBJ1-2	CAISDSFNYGYTF
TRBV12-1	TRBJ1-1	CASSLRTGDEAFF
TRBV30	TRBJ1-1	CAWNPGQNTEAFF
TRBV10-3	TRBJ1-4	CAIRQTGQGEKLFF
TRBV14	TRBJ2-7	CASSQEIRPGRIYEQYF
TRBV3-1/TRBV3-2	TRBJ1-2	CASSLAGGGFGYTF
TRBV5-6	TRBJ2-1	CASSLTSGGPGNEQFF
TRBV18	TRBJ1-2	CASSPQRAGGGVGVGYTF
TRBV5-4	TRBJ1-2	CAQATGNYGYTF
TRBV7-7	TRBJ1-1	CASRRVVGGQDTEAFF
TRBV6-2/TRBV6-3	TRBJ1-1	CASSYSPGKGTEAFF
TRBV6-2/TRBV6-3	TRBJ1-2	CASSSAREYGYTF
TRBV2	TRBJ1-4	CASGRGAGEKLFF
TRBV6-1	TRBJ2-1	CASSEVWGRSYNEQFF
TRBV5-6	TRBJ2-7	CASSFVGGSYEQYF
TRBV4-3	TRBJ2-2	CASSQGTYSTGELFF
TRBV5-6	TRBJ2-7	CASSLGAGGYSYEQYF
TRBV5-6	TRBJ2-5	CASSLARSGTGGGETQYF
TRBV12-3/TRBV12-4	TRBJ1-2	CASTTGLDYGYTF
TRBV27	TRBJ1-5	CASRGQGRQPQHF
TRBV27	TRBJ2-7	CASTGPLGQGVYEQYF